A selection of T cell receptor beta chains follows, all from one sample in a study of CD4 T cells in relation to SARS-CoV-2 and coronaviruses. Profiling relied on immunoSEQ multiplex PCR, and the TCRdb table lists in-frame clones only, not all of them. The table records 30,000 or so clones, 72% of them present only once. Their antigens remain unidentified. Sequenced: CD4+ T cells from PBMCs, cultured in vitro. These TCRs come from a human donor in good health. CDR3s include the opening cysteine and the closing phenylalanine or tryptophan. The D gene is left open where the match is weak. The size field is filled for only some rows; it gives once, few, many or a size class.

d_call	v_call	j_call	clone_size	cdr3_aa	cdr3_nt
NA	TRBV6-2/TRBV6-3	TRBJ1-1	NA	CASSYSREAFF	TGTGCCAGCAGTTACTCCAGGGAAGCTTTCTTT
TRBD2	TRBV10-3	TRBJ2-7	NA	CAISEQRGEQYF	TGTGCCATCAGTGAACAGCGGGGGGAGCAGTACTTC
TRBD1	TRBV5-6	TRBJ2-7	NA	CASSLAQGQGGEQYF	TGTGCCAGCAGCTTGGCCCAGGGACAGGGCGGCGAGCAGTACTTC
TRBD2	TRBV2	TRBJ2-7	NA	CASSEWASGRVVHEQYF	TGTGCCAGCAGTGAATGGGCTAGCGGGAGGGTAGTCCACGAGCAGTACTTC
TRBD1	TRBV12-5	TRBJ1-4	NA	CARRTGGYEKLFF	TGTGCTAGGAGAACAGGGGGCTACGAAAAACTGTTTTTT
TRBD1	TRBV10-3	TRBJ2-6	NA	CAIRPGTGNFGRLSGSGANVLTF	TGTGCCATCAGGCCCGGGACAGGGAACTTCGGCCGTCTATCGGGCTCTGGGGCCAACGTCCTGACTTTC
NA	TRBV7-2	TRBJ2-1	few	CASSLALATGEQFF	TGTGCCAGCAGCTTAGCACTAGCTACGGGTGAGCAGTTCTTC
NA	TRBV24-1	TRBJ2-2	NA	CATASSAGGELFF	TGTGCCACCGCGTCGTCGGCGGGCGGGGAGCTGTTTTTT
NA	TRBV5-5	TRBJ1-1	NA	CASYPDRNTEAFF	TGTGCCAGTTACCCAGACAGAAACACTGAAGCTTTCTTT
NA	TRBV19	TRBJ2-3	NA	CASSIDRSDTQYF	TGTGCCAGTAGTATAGACAGATCAGATACGCAGTATTTT
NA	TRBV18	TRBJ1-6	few	CASSPSSYNSPLHF	TGTGCCAGCTCACCGAGCTCCTATAATTCACCCCTCCACTTT
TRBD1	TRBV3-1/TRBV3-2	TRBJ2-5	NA	CASSRGTGGETQYF	TGTGCCAGCAGCAGAGGGACAGGGGGGGAGACCCAGTACTTC
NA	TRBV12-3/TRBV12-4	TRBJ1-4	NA	CASSGGSVGKLFF	TGTGCCAGCAGCGGGGGATCAGTTGGAAAACTGTTTTTT
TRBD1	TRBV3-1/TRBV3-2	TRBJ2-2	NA	CASRRTGLNTGELFF	TGTGCCAGCAGACGGACAGGGTTGAACACCGGGGAGCTGTTTTTT
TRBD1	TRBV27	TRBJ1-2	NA	CASSYVGQGDYGYTF	TGTGCCAGCAGTTATGTCGGACAGGGGGACTATGGCTACACCTTC
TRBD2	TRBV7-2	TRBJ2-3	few	CASSSGLAPDTQYF	TGTGCCAGCAGCTCCGGACTAGCCCCAGATACGCAGTATTTT
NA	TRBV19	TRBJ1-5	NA	CASSISFRQPQHF	TGTGCCAGTAGTATAAGTTTTCGGCAGCCCCAGCATTTT